This is a list of T cell receptor beta chains from one sample in a study of blood T cell repertoires in COVID-19. Sequencing was performed with immunoSEQ multiplex PCR; in TCRdb, only in-frame clones are kept and a portion is missing. The sample holds under 15,000 clones, just over 90% seen once. Specimen: peripheral blood. These receptors all come from a human donor in a cohort sampled during active COVID-19. Each CDR3 is given with its conserved first and last residue. D genes are given only for firm matches. Part of the rows lack a size; the others show once, few, many or a class for expanded clones.

clone_size	j_call	d_call	v_call	cdr3_nt	cdr3_aa
.	TRBJ2-1	TRBD2	TRBV7-2	TGTGCCAGCAGCTTCGGACTAGCGGGGGGGCACAATGAGCAGTTCTTC	CASSFGLAGGHNEQFF
.	TRBJ2-1	TRBD1	TRBV6-6	TGTGCCAGCAGTGACGTTACAGGGGGCAAGGATGAGCAGTTCTTC	CASSDVTGGKDEQFF
.	TRBJ2-5	.	TRBV11-2	TGTGCCAGCAGCTTAGGGGCAGGGGCCCGTCAGGAGACCCAGTACTTC	CASSLGAGARQETQYF
few	TRBJ2-7	TRBD1	TRBV30	TGTGCCTGGAGAGACAGGGGGCACCTCCCGCAGTACTTC	CAWRDRGHLPQYF
.	TRBJ2-5	.	TRBV28	TGTGCCAGCAGTAATCCCAATGACAGGTTACAAGAGACCCAGTACTTC	CASSNPNDRLQETQYF
.	TRBJ2-5	TRBD2	TRBV28	TGTGCCAGCAGTTTGGCCGGTCTAGCGGGCGATAAAGAGACCCAGTACTTC	CASSLAGLAGDKETQYF
once	TRBJ2-3	.	TRBV10-3	TGTGCCATCAGTGAGTCAGAGGGCACAGATACGCAGTATTTT	CAISESEGTDTQYF
.	TRBJ2-3	TRBD2	TRBV3-1/TRBV3-2	TGTGCCAGCAGCCCCGGGACTAGCGGGAGGCAGGATACGCAGTATTTT	CASSPGTSGRQDTQYF
.	TRBJ1-1	TRBD1	TRBV28	TGTGCCAGCGTAGGACAGGGGGCGCGAGTTGCTTTCTTT	CASVGQGARVAFF
.	TRBJ2-6	.	TRBV2	TGTGCCAGCAGGGGCGACACATCTGGGGCCAACGTCCTGACTTTC	CASRGDTSGANVLTF
.	TRBJ2-2	.	TRBV5-1	TGCGCCAGCAGCTTGACCCCGCCGGAGACCCTCACCGGGGAGCTGTTTTTT	CASSLTPPETLTGELFF
.	TRBJ2-1	TRBD1	TRBV2	TGTGCCAGCAGATTCGTGACAGGGCTCATCCGAGGGGATGAGCAGTTCTTC	CASRFVTGLIRGDEQFF
few	TRBJ1-5	.	TRBV5-6	TGTGCCAGCAGCTTGGGACCGGGGACTGGTCAGCCCCAGCATTTT	CASSLGPGTGQPQHF
.	TRBJ2-1	.	TRBV28	TGTGCCAGCACCGCGACGGGAGAACATAATGAGCAGTTCTTC	CASTATGEHNEQFF
.	TRBJ2-1	TRBD2	TRBV3-1/TRBV3-2	TGTGCCAGCAGCCCCAGAGCGGGGGGGTGGAATGAGCAGTTCTTC	CASSPRAGGWNEQFF
.	TRBJ2-7	.	TRBV3-1/TRBV3-2	TGTGCCAGCAGCCAAGGACAGAGCTCCTACGAGCAGTACTTC	CASSQGQSSYEQYF
.	TRBJ1-5	.	TRBV2	TGTGCCAGCCTGAGCGGAAAAAGGAATCAGCCCCAGCATTTT	CASLSGKRNQPQHF
.	TRBJ1-4	.	TRBV5-1	TGCGCCAGCAGCGGGTCCGGGACATATAGTGAAAAACTGTTTTTT	CASSGSGTYSEKLFF
.	TRBJ1-2	TRBD1	TRBV5-8	TGTGCCAGCAGCTTTTTAAGTACCGGGACAGGGGGCGGCTACACCTTC	CASSFLSTGTGGGYTF
.	TRBJ1-1	TRBD1	TRBV5-8	TGTGCCAGCAGCTGGGGACAGGGGGCGGGCGAGGGGACTGAAGCTTTCTTT	CASSWGQGAGEGTEAFF
.	TRBJ1-4	TRBD1	TRBV5-4	TGTGCCAGCAGCGGTTCGACAGGGGATAATGAAAAACTGTTTTTT	CASSGSTGDNEKLFF
.	TRBJ2-7	TRBD2	TRBV6-5	TGTGCCACCTGGACTAGCGGCTTATACGAGCAGTACTTC	CATWTSGLYEQYF
.	TRBJ1-2	.	TRBV28	TGTGCCAGCAGTTTAAAACAGTTAAGAGGCTACACCTTC	CASSLKQLRGYTF
.	TRBJ2-7	TRBD1	TRBV18	TGTGCCAGCTCATTTAACCGGGACAGCTACGAGCAGTACTTC	CASSFNRDSYEQYF
.	TRBJ2-6	TRBD1	TRBV7-9	TGTGCCAGCAGCCAACCGGGACAGGGGGTAGTTGGGGCCAACGTCCTGACTTTC	CASSQPGQGVVGANVLTF
.	TRBJ2-1	TRBD2	TRBV2	TGTGCCAGCAGGATAGCGGGAGGGGATGAGCAGTTCTTC	CASRIAGGDEQFF
.	TRBJ2-2	TRBD2	TRBV19	TGTGCCAGTAGTTTCGGACTAGGGGAGGCCTCAACCGGGGAGCTGTTTTTT	CASSFGLGEASTGELFF
once	TRBJ1-3	.	TRBV5-8	TGTGCCAGCAGCTTGGGATTCGGCTCTGGAAACACCATATATTTT	CASSLGFGSGNTIYF
.	TRBJ2-1	TRBD2	TRBV12-5	TGTGCTAGTGGTTTGGCAAGGGAGTGGACTAGCGGGGGCCTTTTGAATGAGCAGTTCTTC	CASGLAREWTSGGLLNEQFF
.	TRBJ1-1	.	TRBV6-5	TGTGCCAGCAGTTACTCTCGTCAGGGGACCACTGAAGCTTTCTTT	CASSYSRQGTTEAFF
once	TRBJ1-2	.	TRBV28	TGTGCCAGCAGTTTCCCGCAGGGCCTGAACTATGGCTACACCTTC	CASSFPQGLNYGYTF
.	TRBJ1-1	.	TRBV3-1/TRBV3-2	TGTGCCAGCAGCCAAGTAATTGGGAGCACTGAAGCTTTCTTT	CASSQVIGSTEAFF
.	TRBJ2-1	TRBD1	TRBV3-1/TRBV3-2	TGTGCCAGCAGCCCGACAGGGCCCCTTTACAATGAGCAGTTCTTC	CASSPTGPLYNEQFF
.	TRBJ2-1	TRBD2	TRBV7-2	TGTGCCAGCAGGGTAACGGGGGGGCCGTTCAATGAGCAGTTCTTC	CASRVTGGPFNEQFF
.	TRBJ1-2	TRBD1	TRBV28	TGTGCCAGCAGTCCCCCGGGACAGCTGACTGATCATGGCTACACCTTC	CASSPPGQLTDHGYTF
.	TRBJ2-1	TRBD1	TRBV27	TGTGCCAGCAACGCATACGCCTATGGACAGGGAGAAAACAATGAGCAGTTCTTC	CASNAYAYGQGENNEQFF
.	TRBJ2-7	.	TRBV13	TGTGCCAGCAGCCGCCCTGGCGGCCACGAGCAGTACTTC	CASSRPGGHEQYF
.	TRBJ2-7	.	TRBV19	TGTGCCAGTAGTATGGGGCAGGGCGGCTACGAGCAGTACTTC	CASSMGQGGYEQYF
once	TRBJ1-1	.	TRBV4-3	TGCGCCAGCAGCCAAGTTAACAGGGAGGGCACTGAAGCTTTCTTT	CASSQVNREGTEAFF
.	TRBJ1-5	.	TRBV7-2	TGTGCCAGCAGCTTTACAAATCAGCCCCAGCATTTT	CASSFTNQPQHF
.	TRBJ2-1	.	TRBV28	TGTGCCAGCATCCACAGCTACTCCTACAATGAGCAGTTCTTC	CASIHSYSYNEQFF
.	TRBJ1-4	.	TRBV5-4	TGTGCCAGCAGTCGGGACAACTCCGAAAAACTGTTTTTT	CASSRDNSEKLFF
.	TRBJ1-6	.	TRBV7-9	TGTGCCAGCAGCCCGGGGGGCAGTAATTCACCCCTCCACTTT	CASSPGGSNSPLHF
.	TRBJ1-2	.	TRBV19	TGTGCCAGTAGTATTAAGGGACTATATGGCTACACCTTC	CASSIKGLYGYTF